Included here is one T cell receptor (beta chain) sequence, with context. The antigen remains unidentified. Gene names refer to mouse genes. The read terminates 1 residue before the CDR3 end, so the remaining end is supplied by the germline J gene. V was pared by 3 bases and J by 0 bases, with 15 bases between. CDR3 length equals 16 residues. Germline CDR1 reads NSQYPW; CDR2 reads LRSPGD (reference sequence). Data came from immunoSEQ multiplex PCR; TCRdb stores just in-frame clones and leaves some out. The repertoire holds roughly 50,000 clones, with roughly 75% as singletons. The data belong to a study of tissue T cells after allogeneic stem cell transplantation. Findings and caveats of the study: Anatomically similar tissues had similar TCR repertoires within each patient.

The TCR sequence derives from a pool of C57BL/6 mice in good health. J is TRBJ2-7 and V is TRBV1; D is perhaps TRBD1 or TRBD2 (6 bases each). The sequencing input was sorted cells pooled from one or two spleens. The covered CDR3 bases are TGCACCTGCAGTGCGCCGCCGGGGGCCATCTCCTATGAACAGTAC. It yields the protein CTCSAPPGAISYEQY. In full, the CDR3 is CTCSAPPGAISYEQYF.